The 4 T cell receptor beta chains in this list originate from one sample, sequenced in a study of T cells in Graves' hyperthyroidism and ophthalmopathy. RNA transcripts were the template for amplifying TCR beta CDR3 regions. The HTBI set primed first-round TCR CDR3 RT-PCR. Using its own MiXCR run on the multiplex PCR reads, TCRdb lists one record per CDR3 protein. The table has roughly 260,000 distinct CDR3 sequences, about 14% seen once. Sample: blood. The receptors here all came from a middle-aged woman with Graves' hyperthyroidism that later progressed to Graves' ophthalmopathy.

This clonotype occurred a few times. As DNA, the CDR3 is TGTGCCAGCAGTTACCACAGCACCGGGGAGCTGTTTTTT. This translates into CASSYHSTGELFF. The chain combines TRBV6-5 with TRBJ2-2; D uncertain. V was pared by 2 bases and J by 4 bases, with 5 bases between. The length of the CDR3 is 13 residues. CDR1 MNHEY and CDR2 SVGAGI come from the germline V gene.

There are many counts of this clonotype. V is TRBV13 and J is TRBJ2-1; 8 bases agree with TRBD2. The germline V gene has CDR1 PRHDT and CDR2 FYEKMQ (reference sequence). This CDR3 comprises 16 residues. V lost 3 bases, J lost 0 bases, and 4 bases stayed unmatched. CDR3 bases: TGTGCCAGCAGCTTGAGGACTAGCACCTCCTACAATGAGCAGTTCTTC. This sequence encodes CASSLRTSTSYNEQFF.

The sample holds many counts of this clonotype. This chain connects TRBV4-1 to TRBJ2-5; D might be TRBD1 (5 bases). The ends were cut back, 2 bases at V and 2 bases at J, with 9 bases in the middle. Germline CDR1 is MGHRA and CDR2 is YSYEKL. The CDR3 covers 14 residues. The CDR3 DNA reads TGCGCCAGCAGCCAAAATGACAGACAAGAGACCCAGTACTTC. Protein product: CASSQNDRQETQYF.

This clonotype was counted ten times or more. This chain links TRBV27 with TRBJ2-5, with 7 positions matching TRBD1. The CDR3 loop spans 14 amino acids. Per germline, CDR1 MNHEY and CDR2 SMNVEV (reference sequence). The J segment lost 4 bases and the V segment lost 8 bases, leaving 10 bases of the junction unmatched. As DNA, the CDR3 is TGTGCCAGCGGAACCTACAGGGACAGAGAGACCCAGTACTTC. As protein: CASGTYRDRETQYF.